This paragraph covers one TCR beta chain sequence. Its specificity is not known. Using immunoSEQ multiplex PCR, the repertoire was profiled, and TCRdb retains in-frame clones only, with some absent. This table has 9,300 or so clones, about 66% appearing once. This sample is part of a study of OX40 agonist ivuxolimab in advanced cancers. Study results and caveats: The antigens recognized by the expanded peripheral T cells, that is their antigen specificity, were not determined. CD4+ and CD8+ blood T cells expanded clonally by week 6 at 0.1 to 3.0 mg/kg.

This CDR3 comprises 17 residues. Germline CDR1 and CDR2: MNHEY and SMNVEV (reference sequence). The V and J ends lost 0 bases and 0 bases respectively, with 12 bases between them. The TCR was taken from an adult with an advanced solid tumor such as melanoma, head and neck, liver or kidney cancer. The V gene is TRBV27, the J gene TRBJ1-5, with D perhaps TRBD1 (5 bases). Sequencing used CD4+ or CD8+ T cells sorted from blood, obtained in a trial of the OX40 agonist ivuxolimab. The CDR3 reads CASSLSRVEHSNQPQHF. As DNA, the CDR3 is TGTGCCAGCAGTTTATCCAGGGTGGAACATAGCAATCAGCCCCAGCATTTT.